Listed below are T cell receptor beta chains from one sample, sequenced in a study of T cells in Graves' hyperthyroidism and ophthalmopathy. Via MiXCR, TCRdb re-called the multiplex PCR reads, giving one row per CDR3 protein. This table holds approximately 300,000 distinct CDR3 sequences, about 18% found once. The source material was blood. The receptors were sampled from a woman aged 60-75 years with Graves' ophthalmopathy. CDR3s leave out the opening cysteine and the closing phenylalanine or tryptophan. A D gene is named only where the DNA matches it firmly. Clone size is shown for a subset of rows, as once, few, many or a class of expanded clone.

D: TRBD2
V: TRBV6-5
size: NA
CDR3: ASSYSSTSGSSFSRNEQF

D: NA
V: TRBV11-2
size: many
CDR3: ASSLLRTASNSPLH

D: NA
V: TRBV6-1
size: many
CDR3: ASSLRRLTDTQY

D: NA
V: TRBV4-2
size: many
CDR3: ASSQDSGARNTEAF

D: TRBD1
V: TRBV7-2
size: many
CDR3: ASSLEGQGYSGNTIY

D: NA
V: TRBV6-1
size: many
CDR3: ASRGWGLSNHEQY

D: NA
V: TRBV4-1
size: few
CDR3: ASSPGRGAYEQY

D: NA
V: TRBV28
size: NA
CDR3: ASSGFRHNSPLH

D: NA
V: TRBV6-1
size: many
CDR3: ASRSGRNGVEKLF

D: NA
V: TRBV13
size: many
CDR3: ASSSSVDAYGYT

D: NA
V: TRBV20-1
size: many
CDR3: SARRGGEQY

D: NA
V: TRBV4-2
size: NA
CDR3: ASSQPGTSGANVLT

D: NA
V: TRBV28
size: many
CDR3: ASSPVGQFSSYEQY

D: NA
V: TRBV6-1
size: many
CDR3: ASTGHLYNEQF

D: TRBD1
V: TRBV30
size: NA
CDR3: AWRPGQGYEQY

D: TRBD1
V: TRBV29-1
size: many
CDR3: SVALGQGTYEQF

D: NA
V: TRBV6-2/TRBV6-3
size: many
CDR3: ASRYRTVADTQY

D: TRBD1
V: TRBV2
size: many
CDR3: ASSRTGGTEAF

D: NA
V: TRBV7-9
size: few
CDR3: ASSLRAEEKLF

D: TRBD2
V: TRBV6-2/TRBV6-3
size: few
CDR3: ASSYGPSGDSSYEQY

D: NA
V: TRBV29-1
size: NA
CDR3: SAEPGEGNTIY

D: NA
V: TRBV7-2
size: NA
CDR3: GSGAVQAGYT

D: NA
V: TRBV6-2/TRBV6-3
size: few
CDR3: ASMERDYGYT

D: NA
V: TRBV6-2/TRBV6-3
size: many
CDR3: ASSTLLTQPQH

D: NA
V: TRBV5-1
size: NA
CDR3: ASRPVGGDTGELF

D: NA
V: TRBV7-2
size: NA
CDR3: ASSFRDVYEQY

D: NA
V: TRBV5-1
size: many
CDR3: ASSLGGVGTEAF

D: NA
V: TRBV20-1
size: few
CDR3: SAIITQGTNTGELF

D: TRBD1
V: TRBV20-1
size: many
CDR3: SAFDRGTYGYT

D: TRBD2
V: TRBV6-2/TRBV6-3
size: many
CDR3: ASKRLAGINYNEQF

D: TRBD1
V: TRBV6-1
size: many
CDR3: ASSARLGQGLETQY

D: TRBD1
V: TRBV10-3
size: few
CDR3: AISKGQGGGKLF

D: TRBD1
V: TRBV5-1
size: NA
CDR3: ASRGTGGNEQF

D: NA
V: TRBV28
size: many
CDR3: ASRKPSTYEQY

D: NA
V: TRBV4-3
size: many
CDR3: ASSQTTDRTYGYT

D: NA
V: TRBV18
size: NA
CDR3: ASSPTQGRGAGEQY

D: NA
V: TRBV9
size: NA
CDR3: ASSVADNHDEQY

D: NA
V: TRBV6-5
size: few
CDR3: ASSYSTWGQGYT

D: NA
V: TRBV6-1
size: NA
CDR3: ASSEARDTVYEQY

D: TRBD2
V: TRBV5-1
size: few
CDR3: ASSQLAGIFHEQY

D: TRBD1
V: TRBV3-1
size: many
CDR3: ASSQVGGNEQY

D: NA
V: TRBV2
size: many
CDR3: ASSGGTRTDTQY

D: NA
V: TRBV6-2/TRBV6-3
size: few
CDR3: ASSYSFNARDVPYEQY

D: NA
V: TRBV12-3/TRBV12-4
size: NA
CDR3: ASRRRDNEQF

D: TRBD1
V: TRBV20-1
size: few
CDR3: SATDRGTGNTIY

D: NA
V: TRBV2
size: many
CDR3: ASSDRNSGANVLT

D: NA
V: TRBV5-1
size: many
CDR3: ASSLTPVGTYEQY

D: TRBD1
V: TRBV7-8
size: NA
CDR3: ASINSQGVSGGEQF

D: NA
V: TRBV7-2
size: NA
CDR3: ASSLGRQEGGYT

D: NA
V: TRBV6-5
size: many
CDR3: ASSYSRTDRKETQY

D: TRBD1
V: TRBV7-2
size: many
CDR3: ASSLRGTGRNIQY

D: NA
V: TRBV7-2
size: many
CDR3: ASSFRQNTEAF

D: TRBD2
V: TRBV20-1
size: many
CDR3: SASKAFPAGRYEQY

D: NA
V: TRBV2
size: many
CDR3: ASSLQATEAF

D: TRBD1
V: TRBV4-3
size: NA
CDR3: ASSQAVQGASNYGYT

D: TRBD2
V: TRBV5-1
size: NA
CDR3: ASGLAASGRYEQY

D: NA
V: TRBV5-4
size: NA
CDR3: ASSEGGGVDEQF

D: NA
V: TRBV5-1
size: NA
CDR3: ASTPGLSYEQY

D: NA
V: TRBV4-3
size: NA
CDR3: ASSQGAKNIQY